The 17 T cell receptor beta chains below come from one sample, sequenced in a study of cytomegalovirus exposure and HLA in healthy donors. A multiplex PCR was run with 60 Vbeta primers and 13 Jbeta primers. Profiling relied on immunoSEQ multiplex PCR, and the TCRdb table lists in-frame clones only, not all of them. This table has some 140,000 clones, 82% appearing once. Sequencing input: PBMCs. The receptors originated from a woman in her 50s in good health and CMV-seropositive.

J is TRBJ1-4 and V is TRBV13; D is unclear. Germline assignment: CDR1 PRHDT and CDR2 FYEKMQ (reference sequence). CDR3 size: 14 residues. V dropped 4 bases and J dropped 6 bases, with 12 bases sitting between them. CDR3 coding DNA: TGTGCCAGCAGCTCCGGAGCATGGGATGAAAAACTGTTTTTT. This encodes CASSSGAWDEKLFF.

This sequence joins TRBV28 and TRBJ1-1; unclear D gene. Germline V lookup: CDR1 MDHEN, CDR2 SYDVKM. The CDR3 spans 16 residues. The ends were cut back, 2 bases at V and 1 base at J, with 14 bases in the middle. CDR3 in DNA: TGTGCCAGCAGTTTAGTCCAATGGGCCGGGAACACTGAAGCTTTCTTT. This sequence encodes CASSLVQWAGNTEAFF.

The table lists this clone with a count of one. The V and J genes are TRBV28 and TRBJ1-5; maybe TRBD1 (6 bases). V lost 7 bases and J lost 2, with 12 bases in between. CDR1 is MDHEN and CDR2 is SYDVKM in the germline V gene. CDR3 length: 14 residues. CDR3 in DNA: TGTGCCAGCAACCTCAGGGGTGGCAATCAGCCCCAGCATTTT. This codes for CASNLRGGNQPQHF.

The CDR3: CASSLWQDSDTQYF. CDR3 coding DNA: TGTGCCAGCAGCTTATGGCAGGATTCAGATACGCAGTATTTT. The chain links TRBV13 to TRBJ2-3; D uncertain. Trimming took off 2 bases at V and 4 bases at J, with 10 bases between the two ends. The germline V gene encodes CDR1 PRHDT and CDR2 FYEKMQ (reference sequence). CDR3 length: 14 residues.

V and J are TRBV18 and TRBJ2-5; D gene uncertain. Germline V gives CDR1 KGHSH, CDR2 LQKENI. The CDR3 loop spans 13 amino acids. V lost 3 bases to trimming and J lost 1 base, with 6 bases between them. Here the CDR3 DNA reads TGTGCCAGCTCACCGAGGAGCCAAGAGACCCAGTACTTC. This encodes CASSPRSQETQYF.

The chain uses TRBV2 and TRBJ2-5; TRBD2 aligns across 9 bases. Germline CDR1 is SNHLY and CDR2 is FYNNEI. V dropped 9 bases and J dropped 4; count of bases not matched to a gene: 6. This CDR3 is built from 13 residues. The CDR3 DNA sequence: TGTGCCAGTTTAGCGGGGGTTGGAGAGACCCAGTACTTC. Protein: CASLAGVGETQYF.

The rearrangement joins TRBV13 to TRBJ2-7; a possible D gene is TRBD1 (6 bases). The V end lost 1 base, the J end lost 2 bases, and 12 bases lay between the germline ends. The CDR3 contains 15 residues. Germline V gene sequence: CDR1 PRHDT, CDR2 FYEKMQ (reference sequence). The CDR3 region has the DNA TGTGCCAGCAGCTTAGAGGGACACCTCCCCTACGAGCAGTACTTC. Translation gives CASSLEGHLPYEQYF.

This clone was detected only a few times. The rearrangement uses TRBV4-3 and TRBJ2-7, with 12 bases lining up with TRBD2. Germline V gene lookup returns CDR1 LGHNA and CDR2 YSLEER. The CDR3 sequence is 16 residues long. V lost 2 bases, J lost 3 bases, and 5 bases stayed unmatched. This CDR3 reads CASSQQLTSGGYEQYF. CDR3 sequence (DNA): TGCGCCAGCAGCCAACAATTGACTAGCGGGGGCTACGAGCAGTACTTC.

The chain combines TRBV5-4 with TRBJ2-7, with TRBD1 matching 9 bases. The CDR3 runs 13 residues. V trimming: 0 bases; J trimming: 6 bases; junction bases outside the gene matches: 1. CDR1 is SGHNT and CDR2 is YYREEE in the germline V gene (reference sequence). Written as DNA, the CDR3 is TGTGCCAGCAGCTTGGAGGACAGGGGCGAGCAGTACTTC. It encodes CASSLEDRGEQYF. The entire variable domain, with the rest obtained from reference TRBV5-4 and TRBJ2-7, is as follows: ETGVTQSPTHLIKTRGQQVTLRCSSQSGHNTVSWYQQALGQGPQFIFQYYREEENGRGNFPPRFSGLQFPNYSSELNVNALELDDSALYLCASSLEDRGEQYFGPGTRLTVT.

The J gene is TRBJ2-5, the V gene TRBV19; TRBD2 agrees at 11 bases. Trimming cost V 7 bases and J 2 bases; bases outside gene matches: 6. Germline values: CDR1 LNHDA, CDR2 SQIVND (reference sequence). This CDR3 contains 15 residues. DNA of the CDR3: TGTGCCAGTACGTCTAGCGGGGGGAGGCAAGAGACCCAGTACTTC. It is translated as CASTSSGGRQETQYF. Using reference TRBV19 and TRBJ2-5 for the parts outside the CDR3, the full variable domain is DGGITQSPKYLFRKEGQNVTLSCEQNLNHDAMYWYRQDPGQGLRLIYYSQIVNDFQKGDIAEGYSVSREKKESFPLTVTSAQKNPTAFYLCASTSSGGRQETQYFGPGTRLLVL.

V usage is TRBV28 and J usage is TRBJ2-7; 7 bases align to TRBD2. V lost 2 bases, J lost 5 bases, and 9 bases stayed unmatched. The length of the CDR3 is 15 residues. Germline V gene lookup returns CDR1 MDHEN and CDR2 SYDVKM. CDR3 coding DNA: TGTGCCAGCAGTTTAGCGATAGGGAGGGTCCACGAGCAGTACTTC. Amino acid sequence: CASSLAIGRVHEQYF. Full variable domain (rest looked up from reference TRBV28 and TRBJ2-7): DVKVTQSSRYLVKRTGEKVFLECVQDMDHENMFWYRQDPGLGLRLIYFSYDVKMKEKGDIPEGYSVSREKKERFSLILESASTNQTSMYLCASSLAIGRVHEQYFGPGTRLTVT.

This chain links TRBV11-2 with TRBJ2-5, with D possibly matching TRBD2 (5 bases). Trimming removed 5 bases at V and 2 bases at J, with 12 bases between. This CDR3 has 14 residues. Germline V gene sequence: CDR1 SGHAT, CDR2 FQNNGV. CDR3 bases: TGTGCCAGCAGCCCGCTGGACTTTCAAGAGACCCAGTACTTC. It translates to CASSPLDFQETQYF.

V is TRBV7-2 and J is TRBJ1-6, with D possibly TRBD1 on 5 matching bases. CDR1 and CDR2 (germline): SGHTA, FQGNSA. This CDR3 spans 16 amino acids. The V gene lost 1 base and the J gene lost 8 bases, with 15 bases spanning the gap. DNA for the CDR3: TGTGCCAGCAGCTTAGGATGGGGGGGGACGTATTCACCCCTCCACTTT. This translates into CASSLGWGGTYSPLHF.

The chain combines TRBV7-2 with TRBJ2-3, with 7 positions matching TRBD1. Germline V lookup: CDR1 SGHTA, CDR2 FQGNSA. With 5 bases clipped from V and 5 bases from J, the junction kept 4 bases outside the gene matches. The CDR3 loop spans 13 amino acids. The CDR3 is CASSPGGLDTQYF. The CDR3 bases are TGTGCCAGCAGCCCAGGGGGATTAGATACGCAGTATTTT.

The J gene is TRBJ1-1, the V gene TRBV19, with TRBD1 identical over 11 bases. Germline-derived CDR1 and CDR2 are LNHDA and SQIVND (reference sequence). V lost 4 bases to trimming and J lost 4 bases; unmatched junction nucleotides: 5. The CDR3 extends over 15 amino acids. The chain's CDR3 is CASSNRTGGSTEAFF. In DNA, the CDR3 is TGTGCCAGTAGTAACCGGACAGGGGGCAGCACTGAAGCTTTCTTT.

CDR3 nucleotides: TGCGCCAGCAGCTTGGCCGAGTCAAAAGATACGCAGTATTTT. Translation: CASSLAESKDTQYF. The chain couples TRBV5-1 to TRBJ2-3; D is unclear. The V gene's germline CDR1 is SGHRS and CDR2 YFSETQ. The CDR3 runs 14 residues. V was clipped by 0 bases and J by 5 bases, with 10 bases between them.

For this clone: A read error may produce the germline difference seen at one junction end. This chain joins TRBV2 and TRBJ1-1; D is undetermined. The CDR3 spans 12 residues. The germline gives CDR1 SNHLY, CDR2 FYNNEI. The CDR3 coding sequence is TGTGCCAGCAGTCGAGGGTTAACTGATGCTTTCTTT. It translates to CASSRGLTDAFF.